The T cell receptor beta chain under discussion was sequenced for a study of T cells in Graves' hyperthyroidism and ophthalmopathy. Background on the study: Peripheral blood samples were taken at initial diagnosis, prior to any treatment.

Over 18 months, lack of ophthalmopathy progression marked Graves' hyperthyroidism as stable. The hyperthyroidism patients had all been newly diagnosed, and their disease duration was under 2 months. Their ages ranged from 18 to 65 years. Germline loops: CDR1 MNHEY, CDR2 SMNVEV (reference sequence). This CDR3 is built from 14 residues. V shed 1 base and J 10 bases; nucleotides not matched to a gene: 9. Regions amplified from RNA transcripts were the TCR beta CDR3 regions. With the HTBI primer set, the TCR CDR3 went through a first round of RT-PCR. TCRdb re-derived calls from the multiplex PCR reads in MiXCR, one entry per CDR3 protein. The repertoire holds some 620,000 distinct CDR3 sequences, with roughly 16% as singletons. This clonotype was counted at least ten times.

This sequence joins TRBV27 and TRBJ1-2, with TRBD1 identical over 7 bases. The clonotype was recovered from a woman aged 25-40 years with Graves' hyperthyroidism. Sequenced material: blood. The chain's CDR3 is CASSLFARGYNYTF. The CDR3 nucleotides are TGTGCCAGCAGTTTATTCGCCAGGGGGTATAACTACACCTTC.